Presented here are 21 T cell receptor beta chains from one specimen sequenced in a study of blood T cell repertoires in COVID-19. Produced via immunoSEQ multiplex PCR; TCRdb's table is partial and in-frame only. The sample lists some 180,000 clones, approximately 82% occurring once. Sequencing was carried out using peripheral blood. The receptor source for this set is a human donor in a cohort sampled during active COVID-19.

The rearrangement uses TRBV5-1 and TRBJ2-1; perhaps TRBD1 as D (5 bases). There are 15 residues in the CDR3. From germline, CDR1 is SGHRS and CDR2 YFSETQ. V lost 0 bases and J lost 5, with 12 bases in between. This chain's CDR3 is CASSLGGAGDNEQFF. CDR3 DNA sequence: TGCGCCAGCAGCTTGGGGGGCGCCGGAGACAATGAGCAGTTCTTC. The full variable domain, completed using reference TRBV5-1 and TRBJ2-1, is KAGVTQTPRYLIKTRGQQVTLSCSPISGHRSVSWYQQTPGQGLQFLFEYFSETQRNKGNFPGRFSGRQFSNSRSEMNVSTLELGDSALYLCASSLGGAGDNEQFFGPGTRLTVL.

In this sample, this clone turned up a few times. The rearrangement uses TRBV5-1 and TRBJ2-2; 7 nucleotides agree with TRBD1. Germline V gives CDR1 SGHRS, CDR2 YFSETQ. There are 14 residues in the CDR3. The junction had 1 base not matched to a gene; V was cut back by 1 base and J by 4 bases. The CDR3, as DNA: TGCGCCAGCAGCTTGCCAGGGGGCACCGGGGAGCTGTTTTTT. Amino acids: CASSLPGGTGELFF.

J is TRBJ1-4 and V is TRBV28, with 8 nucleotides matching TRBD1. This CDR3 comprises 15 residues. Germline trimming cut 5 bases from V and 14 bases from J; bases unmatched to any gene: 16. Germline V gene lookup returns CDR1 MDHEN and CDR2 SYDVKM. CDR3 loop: CASSTTGQDHFILFF. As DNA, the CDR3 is TGTGCCAGCAGTACAACGGGACAGGACCATTTTATCCTGTTTTTT. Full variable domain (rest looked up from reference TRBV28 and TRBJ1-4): DVKVTQSSRYLVKRTGEKVFLECVQDMDHENMFWYRQDPGLGLRLIYFSYDVKMKEKGDIPEGYSVSREKKERFSLILESASTNQTSMYLCASSTTGQDHFILFFGSGTQLSVL.

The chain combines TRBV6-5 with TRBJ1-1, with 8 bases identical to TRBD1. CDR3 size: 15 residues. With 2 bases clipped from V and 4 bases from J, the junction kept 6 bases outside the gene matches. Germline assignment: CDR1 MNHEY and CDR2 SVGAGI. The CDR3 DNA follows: TGTGCCAGCAGTTACGAAATTACAGGGGGCACTGAAGCTTTCTTT. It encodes CASSYEITGGTEAFF.

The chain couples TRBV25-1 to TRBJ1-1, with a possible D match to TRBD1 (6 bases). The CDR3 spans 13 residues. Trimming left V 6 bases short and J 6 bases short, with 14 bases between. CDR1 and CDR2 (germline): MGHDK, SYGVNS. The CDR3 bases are TGTGCCAGCAGCGAGGGGGGGGCCCCTGAAGCTTTCTTT. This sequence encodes CASSEGGAPEAFF.

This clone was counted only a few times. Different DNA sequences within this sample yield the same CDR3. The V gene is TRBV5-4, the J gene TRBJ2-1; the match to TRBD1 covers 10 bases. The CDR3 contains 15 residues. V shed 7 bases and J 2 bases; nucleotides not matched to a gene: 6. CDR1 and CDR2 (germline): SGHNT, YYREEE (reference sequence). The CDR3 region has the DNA TGTGCCAGCTCCGCGGGACAGGGGCCCTACAATGAGCAGTTCTTC. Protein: CASSAGQGPYNEQFF.

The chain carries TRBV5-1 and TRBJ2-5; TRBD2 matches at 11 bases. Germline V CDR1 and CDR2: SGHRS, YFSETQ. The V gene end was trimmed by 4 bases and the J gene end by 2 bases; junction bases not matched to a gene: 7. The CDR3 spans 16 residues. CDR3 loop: CASSARTSGFQETQYF. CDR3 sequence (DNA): TGCGCCAGCAGCGCCCGGACTAGCGGGTTTCAAGAGACCCAGTACTTC.

The CDR3, as DNA: TGCGCCAGCAGCCGCACTAGCGGGAGGGCCTCAGGGGCCAACGTCCTGACTTTC. Translation: CASSRTSGRASGANVLTF. The chain joins TRBV4-1 to TRBJ2-6, with 13 nucleotides matching TRBD2. V gave up 4 bases and J gave up 4 bases; unmatched junction bases: 7. This CDR3 spans 18 amino acids. Looked up from germline, CDR1 is MGHRA and CDR2 is YSYEKL.

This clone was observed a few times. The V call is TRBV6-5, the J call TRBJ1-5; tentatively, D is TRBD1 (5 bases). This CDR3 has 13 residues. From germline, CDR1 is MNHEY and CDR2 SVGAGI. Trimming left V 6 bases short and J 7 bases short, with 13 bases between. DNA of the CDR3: TGTGCCAGCAGGGGGGACGGGGGGCAGCCCCAGCATTTT. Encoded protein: CASRGDGGQPQHF.

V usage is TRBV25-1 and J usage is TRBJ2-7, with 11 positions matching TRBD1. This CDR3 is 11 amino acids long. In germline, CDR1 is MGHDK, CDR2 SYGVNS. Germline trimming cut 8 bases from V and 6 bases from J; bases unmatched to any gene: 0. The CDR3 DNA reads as TGTGCCAGCGGGACAGGGGGCGAGCAGTACTTC. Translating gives CASGTGGEQYF.

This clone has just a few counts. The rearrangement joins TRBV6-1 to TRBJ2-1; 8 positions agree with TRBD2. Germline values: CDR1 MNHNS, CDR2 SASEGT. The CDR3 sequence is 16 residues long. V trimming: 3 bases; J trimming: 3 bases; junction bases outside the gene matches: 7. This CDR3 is CASSDRSGRIYNEQFF. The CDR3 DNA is TGTGCCAGCAGTGATAGGAGCGGGAGAATCTACAATGAGCAGTTCTTC.

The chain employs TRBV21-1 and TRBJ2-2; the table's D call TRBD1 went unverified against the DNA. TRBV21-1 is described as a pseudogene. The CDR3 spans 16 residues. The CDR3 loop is CASSPRTGPNTGELFF. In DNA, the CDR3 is TGTGCCAGCAGCCCACGAACAGGCCCGAACACCGGGGAGCTGTTTTTT.

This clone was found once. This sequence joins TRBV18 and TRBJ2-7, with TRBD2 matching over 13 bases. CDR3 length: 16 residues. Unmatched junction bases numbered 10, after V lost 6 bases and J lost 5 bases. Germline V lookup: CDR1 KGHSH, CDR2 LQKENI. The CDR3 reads CASSPGLAGDIDEQYF. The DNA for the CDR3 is TGTGCCAGCTCCCCAGGACTAGCGGGAGACATTGACGAGCAGTACTTC. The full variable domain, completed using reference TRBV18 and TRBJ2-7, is NAGVMQNPRHLVRRRGQEARLRCSPMKGHSHVYWYRQLPEEGLKFMVYLQKENIIDESGMPKERFSAEFPKEGPSILRIQQVVRGDSAAYFCASSPGLAGDIDEQYFGPGTRLTVT.

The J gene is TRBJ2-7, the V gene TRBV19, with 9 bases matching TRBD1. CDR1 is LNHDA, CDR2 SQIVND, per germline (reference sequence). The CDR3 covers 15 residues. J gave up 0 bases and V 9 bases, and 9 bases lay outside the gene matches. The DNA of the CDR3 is TGTGCCAGCAAGACCTCGGGACAGGGCTCCTACGAGCAGTACTTC. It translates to CASKTSGQGSYEQYF.

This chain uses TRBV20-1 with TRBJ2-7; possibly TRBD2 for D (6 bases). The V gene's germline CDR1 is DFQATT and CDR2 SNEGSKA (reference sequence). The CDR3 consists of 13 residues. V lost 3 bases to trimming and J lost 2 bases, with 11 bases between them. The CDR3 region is CSASPRETYEQYF. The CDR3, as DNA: TGCAGTGCTAGTCCCCGGGAGACCTACGAGCAGTACTTC.

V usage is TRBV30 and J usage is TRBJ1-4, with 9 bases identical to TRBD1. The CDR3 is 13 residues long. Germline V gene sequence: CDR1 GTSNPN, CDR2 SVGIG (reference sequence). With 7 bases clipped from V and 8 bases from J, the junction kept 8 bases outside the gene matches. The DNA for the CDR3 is TGTGCCTCCGACAGGGGGACAGAAGAAAAACTGTTTTTT. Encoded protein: CASDRGTEEKLFF.

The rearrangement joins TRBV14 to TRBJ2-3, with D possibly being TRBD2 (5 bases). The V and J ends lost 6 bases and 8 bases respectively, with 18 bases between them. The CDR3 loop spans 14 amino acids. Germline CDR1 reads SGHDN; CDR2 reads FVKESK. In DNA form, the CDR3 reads TGTGCCAGCAGTCGGGATAGGCTGGTGGGTACGCAGTATTTT. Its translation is CASSRDRLVGTQYF. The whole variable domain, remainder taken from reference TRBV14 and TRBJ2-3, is EAGVTQFPSHSVIEKGQTVTLRCDPISGHDNLYWYRRVMGKEIKFLLHFVKESKQDESGMPNNRFLAERTGGTYSTLKVQPAELEDSGVYFCASSRDRLVGTQYFGPGTRLTVL.

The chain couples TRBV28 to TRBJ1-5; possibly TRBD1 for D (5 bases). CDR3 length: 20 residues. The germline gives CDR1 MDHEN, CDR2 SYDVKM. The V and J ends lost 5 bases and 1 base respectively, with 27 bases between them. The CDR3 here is CASSNPGWGLVPLSNQPQHF. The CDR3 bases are TGTGCCAGCAGTAACCCAGGGTGGGGTTTAGTCCCTTTAAGCAATCAGCCCCAGCATTTT.

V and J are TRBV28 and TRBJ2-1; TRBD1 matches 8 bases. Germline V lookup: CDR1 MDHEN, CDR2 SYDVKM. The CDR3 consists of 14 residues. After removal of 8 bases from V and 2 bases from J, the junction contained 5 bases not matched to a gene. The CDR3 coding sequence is TGTGCCAGCTTGACAGGGGTAACCTACAATGAGCAGTTCTTC. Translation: CASLTGVTYNEQFF.

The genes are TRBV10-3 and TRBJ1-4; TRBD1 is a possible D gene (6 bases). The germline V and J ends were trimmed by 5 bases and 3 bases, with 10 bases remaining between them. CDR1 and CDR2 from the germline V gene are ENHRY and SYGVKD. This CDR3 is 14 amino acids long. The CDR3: CAISRGTPNEKLFF. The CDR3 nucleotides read TGTGCCATCAGTAGGGGGACACCTAATGAAAAACTGTTTTTT.

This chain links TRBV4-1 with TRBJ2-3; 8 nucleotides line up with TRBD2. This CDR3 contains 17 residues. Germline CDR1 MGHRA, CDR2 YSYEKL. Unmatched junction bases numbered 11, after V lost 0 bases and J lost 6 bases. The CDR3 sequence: CASSQENSGTFGDTQYF. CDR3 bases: TGCGCCAGCAGCCAAGAAAATAGCGGGACTTTCGGGGATACGCAGTATTTT.